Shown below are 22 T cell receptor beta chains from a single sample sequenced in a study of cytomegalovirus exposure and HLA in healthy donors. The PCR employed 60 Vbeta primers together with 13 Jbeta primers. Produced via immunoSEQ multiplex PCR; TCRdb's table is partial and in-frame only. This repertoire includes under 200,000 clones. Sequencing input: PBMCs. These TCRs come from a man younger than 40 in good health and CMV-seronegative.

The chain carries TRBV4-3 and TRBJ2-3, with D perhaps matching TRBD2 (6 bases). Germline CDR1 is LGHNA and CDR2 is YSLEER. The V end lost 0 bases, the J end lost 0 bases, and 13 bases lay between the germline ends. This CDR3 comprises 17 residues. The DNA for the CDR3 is TGCGCCAGCAGCCAAGATGGGCTAGCGCACAGCACAGATACGCAGTATTTT. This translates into CASSQDGLAHSTDTQYF.

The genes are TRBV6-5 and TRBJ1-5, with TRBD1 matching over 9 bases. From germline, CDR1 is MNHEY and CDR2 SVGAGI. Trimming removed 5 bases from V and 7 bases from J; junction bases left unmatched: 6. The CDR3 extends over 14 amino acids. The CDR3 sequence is CASSPGQGKQPQHF. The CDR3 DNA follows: TGTGCCAGCAGTCCGGGACAGGGAAAACAGCCCCAGCATTTT.

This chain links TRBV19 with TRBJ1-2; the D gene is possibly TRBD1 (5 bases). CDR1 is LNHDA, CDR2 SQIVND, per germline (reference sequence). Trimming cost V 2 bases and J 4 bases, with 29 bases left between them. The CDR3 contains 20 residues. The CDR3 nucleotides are TGTGCCAGTAGTATATCCTACAGGCTTACTGATACTCTGGGTTTCTATGGCTACACCTTC. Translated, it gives CASSISYRLTDTLGFYGYTF.

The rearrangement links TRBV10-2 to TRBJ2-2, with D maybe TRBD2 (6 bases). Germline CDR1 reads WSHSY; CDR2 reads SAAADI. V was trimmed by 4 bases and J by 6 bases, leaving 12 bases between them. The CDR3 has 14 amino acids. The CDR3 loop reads CASSGGEGPGELFF. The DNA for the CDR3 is TGCGCCAGCAGTGGGGGGGAAGGCCCCGGGGAGCTGTTTTTT.

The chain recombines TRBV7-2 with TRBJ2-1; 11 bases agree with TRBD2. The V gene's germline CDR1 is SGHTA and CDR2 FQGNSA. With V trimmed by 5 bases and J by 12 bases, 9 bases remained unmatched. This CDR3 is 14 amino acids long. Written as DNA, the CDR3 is TGTGCCAGCAGCCCCGGGGTAGCGGGAGGGAGGCAGTTCTTC. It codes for CASSPGVAGGRQFF.

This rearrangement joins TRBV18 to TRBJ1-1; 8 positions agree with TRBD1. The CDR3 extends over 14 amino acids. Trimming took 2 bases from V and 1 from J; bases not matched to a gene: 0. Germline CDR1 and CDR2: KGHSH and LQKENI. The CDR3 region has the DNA TGTGCCAGCTCACCAGGACAGGGGAACACTGAAGCTTTCTTT. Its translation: CASSPGQGNTEAFF.

For the CDR3, the DNA is TGCGCCAGCAGCCAAGATAGACAGGGGGCATTCGACACTGAAGCTTTCTTT. This translates into CASSQDRQGAFDTEAFF. V and J are TRBV4-1 and TRBJ1-1; 10 nucleotides align to TRBD1. This CDR3 is built from 17 residues. CDR1 MGHRA and CDR2 YSYEKL come from the germline V gene. The J segment lost 3 bases and the V segment lost 0 bases, leaving 7 bases of the junction unmatched.

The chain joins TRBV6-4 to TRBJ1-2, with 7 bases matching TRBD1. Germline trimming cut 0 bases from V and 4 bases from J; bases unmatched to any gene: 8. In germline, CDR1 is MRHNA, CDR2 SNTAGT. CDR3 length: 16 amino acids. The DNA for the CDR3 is TGTGCCAGCAGTGACTCAGGGGACAGCCCTAGCTATGGCTACACCTTC. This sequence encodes CASSDSGDSPSYGYTF.

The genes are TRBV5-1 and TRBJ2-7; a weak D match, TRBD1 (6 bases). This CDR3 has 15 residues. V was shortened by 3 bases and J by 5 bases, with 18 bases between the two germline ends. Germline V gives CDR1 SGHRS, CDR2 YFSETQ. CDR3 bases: TGCGCCAGCAGCTCACTCAGGGGAACCCCCAACGAGCAGTACTTC. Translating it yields CASSSLRGTPNEQYF. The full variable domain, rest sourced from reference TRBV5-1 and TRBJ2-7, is KAGVTQTPRYLIKTRGQQVTLSCSPISGHRSVSWYQQTPGQGLQFLFEYFSETQRNKGNFPGRFSGRQFSNSRSEMNVSTLELGDSALYLCASSSLRGTPNEQYFGPGTRLTVT.

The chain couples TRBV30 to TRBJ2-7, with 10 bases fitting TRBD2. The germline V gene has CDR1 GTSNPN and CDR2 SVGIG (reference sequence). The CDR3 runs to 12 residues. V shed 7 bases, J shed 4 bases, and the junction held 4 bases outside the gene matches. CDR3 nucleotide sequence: TGTGCCTCGGGGACTAGCGATTACGAGCAGTACTTC. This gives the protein CASGTSDYEQYF.

CDR3: CASRETLSSTEAFF. In DNA form, the CDR3 reads TGTGCCAGCAGGGAGACTCTCTCGTCCACTGAAGCTTTCTTT. This chain uses TRBV6-1 with TRBJ1-1; D is ambiguous. The V end was cut by 6 bases, the J end by 4 bases, with 15 bases between. CDR1 is MNHNS, CDR2 SASEGT, per germline. CDR3 length equals 14 residues.

CDR3 nucleotides: TGTGCCAGCTCACCGGGAGCAGCCTACGAGCAGTACTTC. It yields the protein CASSPGAAYEQYF. The gene calls are TRBV18 and TRBJ2-5; D is possibly TRBD2 (5 bases). The last part of the DNA fits TRBJ2-7 better; the J call may be wrong. The CDR3 covers 13 residues. The germline V gene has CDR1 KGHSH and CDR2 LQKENI.

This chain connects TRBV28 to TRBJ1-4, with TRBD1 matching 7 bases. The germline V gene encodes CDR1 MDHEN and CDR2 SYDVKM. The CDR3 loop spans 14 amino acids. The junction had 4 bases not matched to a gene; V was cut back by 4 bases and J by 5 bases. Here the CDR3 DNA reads TGTGCCAGCAGTTCCGGGACAGTCAATGAAAAACTGTTTTTT. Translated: CASSSGTVNEKLFF.

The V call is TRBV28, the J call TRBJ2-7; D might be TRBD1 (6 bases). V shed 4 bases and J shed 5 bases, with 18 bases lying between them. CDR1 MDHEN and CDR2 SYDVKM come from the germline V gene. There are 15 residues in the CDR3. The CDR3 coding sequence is TGTGCCAGCAGTTCATGGGGGCTATTAAGGGACGAGCAGTACTTC. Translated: CASSSWGLLRDEQYF. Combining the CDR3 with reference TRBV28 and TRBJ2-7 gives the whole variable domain DVKVTQSSRYLVKRTGEKVFLECVQDMDHENMFWYRQDPGLGLRLIYFSYDVKMKEKGDIPEGYSVSREKKERFSLILESASTNQTSMYLCASSSWGLLRDEQYFGPGTRLTVT.

In DNA, the CDR3 is TGTGCCAGCAGCCAAGGGGATCCGGGACTGTATGGCTACACCTTC. Encoded protein: CASSQGDPGLYGYTF. The rearrangement links TRBV4-2 to TRBJ1-2; tentatively, D is TRBD1 (5 bases). This CDR3 has 15 residues. The germline V gene has CDR1 LGHNA and CDR2 YNFKEQ. The V gene lost 1 base and the J gene lost 5 bases, with 14 bases spanning the gap.

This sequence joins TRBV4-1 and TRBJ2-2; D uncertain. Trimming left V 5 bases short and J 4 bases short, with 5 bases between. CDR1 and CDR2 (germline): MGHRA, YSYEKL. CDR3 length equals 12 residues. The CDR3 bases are TGCGCCAGCAGCTCCATCACCGGGGAGCTGTTTTTT. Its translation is CASSSITGELFF.

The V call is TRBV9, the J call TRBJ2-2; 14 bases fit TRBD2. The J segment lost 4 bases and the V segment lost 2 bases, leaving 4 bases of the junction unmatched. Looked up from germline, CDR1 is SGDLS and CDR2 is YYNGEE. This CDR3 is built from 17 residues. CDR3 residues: CASSVGLAGVGTGELFF. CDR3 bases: TGTGCCAGCAGCGTGGGACTAGCGGGAGTCGGCACCGGGGAGCTGTTTTTT.

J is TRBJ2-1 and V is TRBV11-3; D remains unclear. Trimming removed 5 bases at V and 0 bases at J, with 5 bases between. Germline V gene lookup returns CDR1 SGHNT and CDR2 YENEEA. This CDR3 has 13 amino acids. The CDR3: CASSGSSYNEQFF. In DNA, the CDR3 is TGTGCCAGCAGCGGTAGCTCCTACAATGAGCAGTTCTTC.

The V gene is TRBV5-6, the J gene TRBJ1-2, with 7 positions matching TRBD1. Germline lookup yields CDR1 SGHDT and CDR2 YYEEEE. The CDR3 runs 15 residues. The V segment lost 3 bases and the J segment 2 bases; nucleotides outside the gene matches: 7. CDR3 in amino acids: CASSSNPGQNYGYTF. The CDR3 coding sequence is TGTGCCAGCAGCTCTAATCCGGGACAGAACTATGGCTACACCTTC.

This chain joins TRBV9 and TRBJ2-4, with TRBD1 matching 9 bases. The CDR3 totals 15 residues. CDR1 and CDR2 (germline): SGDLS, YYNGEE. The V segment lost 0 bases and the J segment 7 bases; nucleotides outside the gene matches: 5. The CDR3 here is CASSVARDRANIQYF. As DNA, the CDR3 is TGTGCCAGCAGCGTAGCGAGGGACAGGGCGAACATTCAGTACTTC.

The CDR3 loop reads CASSLAARSSLHEQYF. The CDR3 DNA reads TGTGCCAGCAGCTTGGCCGCGAGGTCTAGCCTTCACGAGCAGTACTTC. The chain carries TRBV5-6 and TRBJ2-7, with D possibly TRBD2 on 5 matching bases. Germline loops: CDR1 SGHDT, CDR2 YYEEEE. The CDR3 loop spans 16 amino acids. V dropped 0 bases and J dropped 5 bases, with 18 bases sitting between them.

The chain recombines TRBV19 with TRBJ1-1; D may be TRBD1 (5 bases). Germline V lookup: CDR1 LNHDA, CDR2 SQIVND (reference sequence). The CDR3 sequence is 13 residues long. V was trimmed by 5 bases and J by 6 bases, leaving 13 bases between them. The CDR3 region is CASSLRQTPEAFF. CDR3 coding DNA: TGTGCCAGTAGTCTTCGACAGACTCCTGAAGCTTTCTTT.